This is a list of T cell receptor beta chains from one sample in a study of blood T cells in healthy people across ages. TCRdb re-analysed the 5' RACE reads in MiXCR, keeping a single row per CDR3 protein. The data hold 710,000 or so distinct CDR3 sequences, with 32% observed a single time. Material for sequencing was blood. The source is a woman at least 80 years old in good health. CDR3s include the opening cysteine and the closing phenylalanine or tryptophan. A D gene is named only where the DNA matches it firmly. Rows give clone size only sometimes, using once, few, many, or a class for an expanded clone.

CDR3 DNA | CDR3 protein | V gene | clone size | J gene | D gene
TGCGCCAGCAGCTCAGCGGGGGGAACTTACAATGAGCAGTTCTTC | CASSSAGGTYNEQFF | TRBV5-1 | many | TRBJ2-1 | TRBD2
TGCAGTGCTAGAGTTCCTGCGAACACTGAAGCTTTCTTT | CSARVPANTEAFF | TRBV20-1 | once | TRBJ1-1 | NA
TGTGCCAGCAGCCCCCCAGTTAGTCTAGCGGGGGGCGTGGTGGGAGAGACCCAGTACTTC | CASSPPVSLAGGVVGETQYF | TRBV5-5 | many | TRBJ2-5 | TRBD2
TGTGCCAGCAGCCCCCCGGCGGGGGTTGGCAATGAGCAGTTCTTC | CASSPPAGVGNEQFF | TRBV4-2 | many | TRBJ2-1 | TRBD2
TGTGCCAGCAGGAAAGGACACCTCAACTATGGCTACACCTTC | CASRKGHLNYGYTF | TRBV6-2/TRBV6-3 | many | TRBJ1-2 | NA
TGTGCCAGCAGCGCCGTTGGGACAGGGGGCAGCAATCAGCCCCAGCATTTT | CASSAVGTGGSNQPQHF | TRBV4-2 | NA | TRBJ1-5 | TRBD1
TGCAGTGCTTTCCAGGGGGCGCGATCCTACGAGCAGTACTTC | CSAFQGARSYEQYF | TRBV20-1 | many | TRBJ2-7 | TRBD1
TGTGCCAGTAGTATGCGACCGGTAGGGGCGTCGAATCAGCCCCAGCATTTT | CASSMRPVGASNQPQHF | TRBV19 | few | TRBJ1-5 | NA
TGCGCCAGCAGCCAAGAGGGAACAGCCACAGATACGCAGTATTTT | CASSQEGTATDTQYF | TRBV4-3 | many | TRBJ2-3 | NA
TGTGCCAGCAGCCCTCAAGTCGGGGGGTCGACCTACAATGAGCAGTTCTTC | CASSPQVGGSTYNEQFF | TRBV9 | many | TRBJ2-1 | TRBD2
TGCGCCAGCAGCTTGCTAGGACAGGGGGGCACAGATACGCAGTATTTT | CASSLLGQGGTDTQYF | TRBV5-1 | many | TRBJ2-3 | TRBD1
TGTGCCAGCAGCCAAACGCTCAGGGGGAGCTATGGCTACACCTTC | CASSQTLRGSYGYTF | TRBV3-1 | many | TRBJ1-2 | TRBD1